These 18 T cell receptor beta chains came from one sample sequenced in a study of blood T cell repertoires in COVID-19. Only in-frame clones appear in the TCRdb table, and some are missing; sequencing was by immunoSEQ multiplex PCR. The sample records some 91,000 clones, 75% to 95% being singletons. Sample: peripheral blood. These receptors originate from a man aged 55-75 years with acute or convalescent COVID-19.

The chain has TRBV19 and TRBJ1-3; a possible D gene is TRBD1 (6 bases). CDR1 is LNHDA and CDR2 is SQIVND in the germline V gene (reference sequence). V gave up 2 bases and J gave up 2 bases, with 10 bases separating them. The CDR3 loop spans 15 amino acids. Here the CDR3 reads CASSIRSGAGNTIYF. CDR3 coding DNA: TGTGCCAGTAGTATAAGGTCAGGGGCTGGAAACACCATATATTTT.

The chain employs TRBV11-2 and TRBJ1-5, with D perhaps TRBD1 (6 bases). Germline V CDR1 and CDR2: SGHAT, FQNNGV. The CDR3 has 16 amino acids. V lost 0 bases and J 6 bases, leaving 15 bases between the germline ends. The CDR3 nucleotides read TGTGCCAGCAGCTTAGATAGGGGGGGCCCGGGTCAGCCCCAGCATTTT. This codes for CASSLDRGGPGQPQHF.

The gene calls are TRBV14 and TRBJ1-2; D unresolved. Trimming removed 1 base from V and 2 bases from J, with 8 bases in between. The CDR3 runs 14 residues. Germline V lookup: CDR1 SGHDN, CDR2 FVKESK. The CDR3 DNA reads as TGTGCCAGCAGCCAAGGGGCAGTGAACTATGGCTACACCTTC. Translating it yields CASSQGAVNYGYTF.

This clone was observed a single time. The V call is TRBV5-4, the J call TRBJ1-2; D is perhaps TRBD1 (5 bases). There are 14 residues in the CDR3. Trimming removed 1 base at V and 2 bases at J, with 9 bases between. Germline V gives CDR1 SGHNT, CDR2 YYREEE (reference sequence). CDR3 nucleotides: TGTGCCAGCAGCTTGTCGACAGCGAACTATGGCTACACCTTC. Translation: CASSLSTANYGYTF.

This clone was seen a single time. The chain is built from TRBV7-2 and TRBJ2-5; TRBD1 matches at 7 bases. Germline values: CDR1 SGHTA, CDR2 FQGNSA. The CDR3 totals 13 residues. The J segment lost 6 bases and the V segment lost 5 bases, leaving 6 bases of the junction unmatched. CDR3 amino acids: CASSPGGEQTQYF. The CDR3 region has the DNA TGTGCCAGCAGCCCAGGGGGAGAACAGACCCAGTACTTC.

The chain is built from TRBV19 and TRBJ1-3; 10 bases are a match to TRBD1. The length of the CDR3 is 14 residues. CDR1 LNHDA and CDR2 SQIVND come from the germline V gene (reference sequence). The junction had 6 bases not matched to a gene; V was cut back by 10 bases and J by 3 bases. CDR3: CATIDRGLGNTIYF. The CDR3 nucleotides are TGTGCCACCATCGACAGGGGGCTTGGAAACACCATATATTTT.

The rearrangement links TRBV7-2 to TRBJ1-4; 7 bases map to TRBD1. CDR1 and CDR2 (germline): SGHTA, FQGNSA. V shed 4 bases and J 0 bases; nucleotides not matched to a gene: 5. This CDR3 region has 16 residues. CDR3 in amino acids: CASSSGQLATNEKLFF. DNA for the CDR3: TGTGCCAGCAGCTCGGGACAGCTTGCAACTAATGAAAAACTGTTTTTT.

The chain recombines TRBV10-3 with TRBJ2-5; D possibly corresponds to TRBD2 (5 bases). The CDR3 spans 13 residues. Germline V gene data show CDR1 as ENHRY and CDR2 as SYGVKD. V was pared by 0 bases and J by 5 bases, with 7 bases between. CDR3 amino acids: CAISESLAETQYF. DNA of the CDR3: TGTGCCATCAGTGAGTCCCTAGCTGAGACCCAGTACTTC.

The J gene is TRBJ1-2, the V gene TRBV6-6, with TRBD1 identical over 9 bases. Trimming took 6 bases from V and 6 from J; bases not matched to a gene: 11. The CDR3 length is 15 residues. The germline V gene has CDR1 MNHNY and CDR2 SVGAGI (reference sequence). The chain's CDR3 is CASSSTTGGKDGYTF. CDR3 in DNA: TGTGCCAGCAGCTCCACGACAGGGGGAAAGGATGGCTACACCTTC.

CDR3 protein: CASSDLPQATGSPLHF. Written as DNA, the CDR3 is TGTGCCAGCAGTGACCTTCCCCAGGCGACGGGATCACCCCTCCACTTT. This chain joins TRBV6-4 and TRBJ1-6, with D unresolved. Trimming shortened V by 2 bases and J by 10 bases, and 18 bases separated the two germline ends. This CDR3 has 16 residues. Germline assignment: CDR1 MRHNA and CDR2 SNTAGT.

The chain has TRBV5-6 and TRBJ1-4, with 11 bases identical to TRBD1. V was clipped by 2 bases and J by 6 bases; unmatched bases: 3. This CDR3 spans 15 amino acids. Per germline, CDR1 SGHDT and CDR2 YYEEEE. The chain's CDR3 is CASSFRDRGYEKLFF. DNA for the CDR3: TGTGCCAGCAGCTTCCGGGACAGGGGGTATGAAAAACTGTTTTTT.

The chain employs TRBV19 and TRBJ1-1, with D possibly matching TRBD1 (5 bases). The V and J ends lost 7 bases and 2 bases respectively, with 20 bases between them. The CDR3 runs to 16 residues. Germline CDR1 is LNHDA and CDR2 is SQIVND (reference sequence). The CDR3 nucleotides are TGTGCCAGTATCACGAGGTCAGGGCGTTATAACACTGAAGCTTTCTTT. Amino acid sequence: CASITRSGRYNTEAFF.

This clone has only one observation. This chain links TRBV6-5 with TRBJ2-1, with D perhaps TRBD2 (5 bases). Germline V gives CDR1 MNHEY, CDR2 SVGAGI. This CDR3 contains 15 residues. Trimming removed 5 bases at V and 0 bases at J, with 11 bases between. The CDR3 bases are TGTGCCAGCAGTACCACTAGTGGCTCCTACAATGAGCAGTTCTTC. This gives the protein CASSTTSGSYNEQFF.

This clone has more than one count but fewer than ten. CDR3 sequence (DNA): TGTGCCAGCAGTGAAAGGGACAGGGGGGTCCAGCCCCAGCATTTT. Its translation is CASSERDRGVQPQHF. The chain has TRBV6-1 and TRBJ1-5, with 11 bases matching TRBD1. Losses at the gene ends were 2 bases for V and 7 bases for J; bases not matched to a gene: 4. CDR3 length: 15 residues. The V gene's germline CDR1 is MNHNS and CDR2 SASEGT.

The chain joins TRBV5-1 to TRBJ2-3; D is perhaps TRBD2 (6 bases). CDR1 is SGHRS and CDR2 is YFSETQ in the germline V gene. V dropped 6 bases and J dropped 4 bases, with 18 bases sitting between them. This CDR3 has 15 residues. The CDR3 reads CASTRGTFNPDTQYF. The CDR3 coding sequence is TGCGCCAGCACCCGGGGGACTTTTAATCCAGATACGCAGTATTTT.

The rearrangement joins TRBV7-9 to TRBJ2-5; possibly TRBD2 for D (6 bases). The CDR3 consists of 14 residues. V dropped 5 bases and J dropped 5 bases, with 15 bases sitting between them. Germline lookup yields CDR1 SEHNR and CDR2 FQNEAQ (reference sequence). The chain's CDR3 is CASSRPGSPETQYF. CDR3 in DNA: TGTGCCAGCAGCCGCCCCGGGAGTCCGGAGACCCAGTACTTC.

The J gene is TRBJ2-4, the V gene TRBV19, with TRBD1 matching over 11 bases. There are 16 residues in the CDR3. Germline V gene sequence: CDR1 LNHDA, CDR2 SQIVND (reference sequence). The junction had 10 bases not matched to a gene; V was cut back by 5 bases and J by 7 bases. DNA of the CDR3: TGTGCCAGTAGTGCCGGGACAGGGGGTATCGGGAACATTCAGTACTTC. Amino acid sequence: CASSAGTGGIGNIQYF.

This chain links TRBV19 with TRBJ1-6; 7 bases fit TRBD1. CDR1 LNHDA and CDR2 SQIVND come from the germline V gene (reference sequence). The CDR3 runs 15 residues. The V gene end was trimmed by 4 bases and the J gene end by 6 bases; junction bases not matched to a gene: 6. The CDR3 DNA follows: TGTGCCAGTAGTACCGACAGGGAAGTTAATTCACCCCTCCACTTT. This codes for CASSTDREVNSPLHF.